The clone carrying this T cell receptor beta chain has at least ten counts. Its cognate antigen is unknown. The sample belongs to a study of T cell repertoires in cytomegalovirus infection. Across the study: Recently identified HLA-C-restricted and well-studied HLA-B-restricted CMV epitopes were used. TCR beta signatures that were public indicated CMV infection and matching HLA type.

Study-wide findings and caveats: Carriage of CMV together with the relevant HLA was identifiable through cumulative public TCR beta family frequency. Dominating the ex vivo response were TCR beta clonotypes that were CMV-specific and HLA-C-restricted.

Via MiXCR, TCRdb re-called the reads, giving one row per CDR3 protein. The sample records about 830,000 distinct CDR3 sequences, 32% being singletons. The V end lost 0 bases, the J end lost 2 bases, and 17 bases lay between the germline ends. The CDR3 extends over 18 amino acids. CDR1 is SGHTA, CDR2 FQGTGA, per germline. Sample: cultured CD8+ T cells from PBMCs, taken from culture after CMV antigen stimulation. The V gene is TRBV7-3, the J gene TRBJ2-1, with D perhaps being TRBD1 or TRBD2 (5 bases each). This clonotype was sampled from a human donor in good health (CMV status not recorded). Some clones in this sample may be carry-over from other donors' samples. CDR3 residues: CASSLTGIEGRAYNEQFF. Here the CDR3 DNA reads TGTGCCAGCAGCTTAACGGGGATTGAGGGGCGCGCCTACAATGAGCAGTTCTTC.